This entry features one T cell receptor (beta chain) sequence. The antigen is undetermined. The data derive from a study of T cells in localized non-small cell lung cancer. Findings and limits, study-wide: Longer overall survival associated with higher blood T cell density; shorter survival with higher adjacent-lung clonality. Of the top 100 tumor clones, median roughly 60 were in adjacent lung, 25 to 35 among its top 100. There was higher T cell clonality in uninvolved adjacent lung than in tumor, and it was highest there.

TCRdb keeps only in-frame clones here, not all; method: immunoSEQ multiplex PCR. This table has around 40,000 clones, 86% appearing once. CDR3 length: 14 amino acids. Germline CDR1 and CDR2: WSHSY and SAAADI. Between the trimmed V and J ends, which lost 10 bases and 0 bases, there was a span of 16 bases. Sequenced here: peripheral blood, sampled before any cancer treatment. The receptor was isolated from a man aged 40 to 69 with stage I lung adenocarcinoma. V is TRBV10-2 and J is TRBJ2-7; D gene uncertain. The CDR3 region is CATVDGQTSYEQYF. The DNA for the CDR3 is TGCGCCACCGTAGACGGGCAAACCTCCTACGAGCAGTACTTC.